The clone carrying this T cell receptor beta chain was observed once. After removal of 9 bases from V and 2 bases from J, the junction contained 10 bases not matched to a gene. Germline V CDR1 and CDR2: MDHEN, SYDVKM. The CDR3 sequence is 15 residues long. Participant-given clinical history determined each cohort assignment. What the recovered Cohort 3 donors had was two negative PCRs, clearance, or symptom resolution. The data were taken from a study of blood T cell repertoires in COVID-19. Study-wide background: Specimens from acute and convalescent COVID-19 originated in the United States, Italy and Spain.

Measured with immunoSEQ multiplex PCR; TCRdb has only the in-frame clones, and not every one. Among a few hundred thousand clones listed, around nine tenths were seen once. Sequenced material: PBMCs or T cells enriched from blood (not recorded which). The chain couples TRBV28 to TRBJ1-5; 7 bases fit TRBD1. This clonotype was sampled from a woman aged 45-65 years who had recovered from COVID-19. The CDR3 DNA reads TGTGCCAGTCTTCAGGGGGGCATCGGCAATCAGCCCCAGCATTTT. Translation gives CASLQGGIGNQPQHF.